This TCR beta chain was found in a study of blood T cell repertoires in COVID-19. Study overall: COVID-19 samples collected from the United States, Italy and Spain covered acute and convalescent phases. Sample material is recorded as cDNA or gDNA derived from T cells, B-cell-depleted T cells, or PBMCs.

While infection was still active, Seattle patients were enrolled and then followed longitudinally. This clone has more than one count but fewer than ten. As processed by the authors: For nucleated cells, counts were estimated from reference gene primer amplification. Some clones are missing from TCRdb's copy, which holds only in-frame ones; the method was immunoSEQ multiplex PCR. V, J and clone size were drawn from that table, and D and trimming were deduced from the DNA. The data show a few hundred thousand clones, with around 86% seen just once and over 4% held by the top ten. Sequenced: peripheral blood. The TCR originated in a woman aged 55-70 years with COVID-19, enrolled during active disease.

CDR3 in DNA: TGTGCCAGCAGCTTACAGTACACAGATACGCAGTATTTT. Protein sequence: CASSLQYTDTQYF. This chain connects TRBV11-3 to TRBJ2-3; the D is unclear. The CDR3 runs to 13 residues. Germline V CDR1 and CDR2: SGHNT, YENEEA. V was shortened by 2 bases and J by 2 bases, with 5 bases between the two germline ends.